The 23 T cell receptor beta chains below were found in one sample sequenced in a study of blood T cell repertoires in COVID-19 (dated by TCRdb to the early 2020s). The library was produced with the immunoSEQ multiplex PCR assay. TCRdb retrieved this table from immuneACCESS and kept in-frame rearrangements only. Not all clones are present; in checked studies, unresolved V genes account for under half, and no reason is known for the remainder. This sample has 250,000 or so clones in its table, and 65% to 85% of those were observed once. The ten biggest clones cover around 3.6% of the sample. Specimen: PBMCs or T cells enriched from blood (not recorded which). The source is a man over 45 who had recovered from COVID-19.

This chain joins TRBV18 and TRBJ2-7; the D gene is possibly TRBD1 (6 bases). Deletions cut 4 bases from V and 0 bases from J, with 16 bases between. Germline values: CDR1 KGHSH, CDR2 LQKENI. The CDR3 runs to 16 residues. The CDR3 loop is CASSRGSQGISYEQYF. DNA of the CDR3: TGTGCCAGCTCACGGGGTTCACAGGGAATCTCCTACGAGCAGTACTTC.

The J gene is TRBJ2-1, the V gene TRBV5-1; 7 bases are a match to TRBD2. V gave up 4 bases and J gave up 7 bases; unmatched junction bases: 17. The germline V gene encodes CDR1 SGHRS and CDR2 YFSETQ. This CDR3 contains 17 residues. CDR3 in DNA: TGCGCCAGCAGCCCTGCTTTTTTCGCCGGGGAGGGGAATGAGCAGTTCTTC. Its translation is CASSPAFFAGEGNEQFF.

This clone was picked up a small number of times. This chain links TRBV11-1 with TRBJ2-3; 7 bases are shared with TRBD2. CDR1 is SGHAT, CDR2 FQDESV, per germline (reference sequence). This CDR3 contains 13 residues. Trimming at V came to 7 bases and at J to 4 bases, leaving 5 bases not matched to a gene. The CDR3 spells CASTYGGADTQYF. CDR3 sequence (DNA): TGTGCCAGCACTTATGGGGGGGCAGATACGCAGTATTTT.

A word on this clone: Additional DNA sequences in this sample encode the identical CDR3. The rearrangement links TRBV18 to TRBJ2-7; 9 bases are shared with TRBD2. The germline CDR1 and CDR2 sequences are KGHSH and LQKENI. This CDR3 is built from 13 residues. J lost 4 bases, V lost 6 bases, and 4 bases had no gene match. The DNA of the CDR3 is TGTGCCAGCTCGCCAACTAGCGGGTACGAGCAGTACTTC. Residues: CASSPTSGYEQYF. The whole variable domain, filled in from reference TRBV18 and TRBJ2-7, reads NAGVMQNPRHLVRRRGQEARLRCSPMKGHSHVYWYRQLPEEGLKFMVYLQKENIIDESGMPKERFSAEFPKEGPSILRIQQVVRGDSAAYFCASSPTSGYEQYFGPGTRLTVT.

This chain uses TRBV6-4 with TRBJ2-3, with D possibly TRBD2 on 6 matching bases. V dropped 4 bases and J dropped 2 bases, with 10 bases sitting between them. This CDR3 region has 14 residues. CDR1 and CDR2 from the germline V gene are MRHNA and SNTAGT. CDR3 residues: CASSGGTTTDTQYF. The CDR3 bases are TGTGCCAGCAGTGGCGGGACGACCACAGATACGCAGTATTTT.

The gene calls are TRBV3-1 (or the pseudogene TRBV3-2) and TRBJ2-2, with 10 bases identical to TRBD2. The J segment lost 0 bases and the V segment lost 5 bases, leaving 6 bases of the junction unmatched. CDR1 and CDR2 (germline): LGHDT, YNNKEL (reference sequence). This CDR3 has 17 residues. CDR3 nucleotides: TGTGCCAGCAGCTTATATAGCGGGGGGACGAACACCGGGGAGCTGTTTTTT. Translating it yields CASSLYSGGTNTGELFF.

This clone occurred a few times. The V gene is TRBV9, the J gene TRBJ2-7; 8 bases agree with TRBD2. CDR1 is SGDLS and CDR2 is YYNGEE in the germline V gene. The CDR3 has 15 residues. After removal of 5 bases from V and 1 base from J, the junction contained 8 bases not matched to a gene. In nucleotides, the CDR3 is TGTGCCAGCAGTGCGGGGGGCCAAAATTCCTACGAGCAGTACTTC. Translated, it gives CASSAGGQNSYEQYF.

This clone appeared a few times. The chain employs TRBV15 and TRBJ2-3, with 7 bases lining up with TRBD2. Germline V gives CDR1 LNHNV, CDR2 YYDKDF (reference sequence). The CDR3 consists of 13 residues. J lost 1 base, V lost 9 bases, and 4 bases had no gene match. Here the CDR3 reads CATRDYGTDTQYF. CDR3 nucleotides: TGTGCCACGCGGGACTACGGCACAGATACGCAGTATTTT.

This clone was detected a few times. The genes are TRBV4-2 and TRBJ2-4; possible D gene TRBD2, 5 bases. This CDR3 region has 13 residues. CDR1 and CDR2 from the germline V gene are LGHNA and YNFKEQ. Trimming stripped 4 bases from V and 6 bases from J, with 10 bases between. The CDR3 spells CASSRGLLNIQYF. CDR3 nucleotide sequence: TGTGCCAGCAGCCGAGGACTCTTAAACATTCAGTACTTC.

This chain uses TRBV5-1 with TRBJ2-1, with 9 bases aligning to TRBD1. Germline V gene data show CDR1 as SGHRS and CDR2 as YFSETQ. J lost 8 bases, V lost 4 bases, and 7 bases had no gene match. The CDR3 is made up of 14 amino acids. CDR3 in DNA: TGCGCCAGCAGCGTGGACAGGGGAGGTGATGAGCAGTTCTTC. Translating it yields CASSVDRGGDEQFF. The full variable domain, in which reference TRBV5-1 and TRBJ2-1 provide the parts outside the CDR3, is KAGVTQTPRYLIKTRGQQVTLSCSPISGHRSVSWYQQTPGQGLQFLFEYFSETQRNKGNFPGRFSGRQFSNSRSEMNVSTLELGDSALYLCASSVDRGGDEQFFGPGTRLTVL.

This rearrangement joins TRBV6-5 to TRBJ1-6; 7 bases agree with TRBD1. Unmatched junction bases numbered 7, after V lost 4 bases and J lost 7 bases. Germline loops: CDR1 MNHEY, CDR2 SVGAGI. The CDR3 loop spans 15 amino acids. This CDR3 reads CASSSKTGTNSPLHF. DNA of the CDR3: TGTGCCAGCAGTTCGAAGACAGGGACGAATTCACCCCTCCACTTT.

The chain employs TRBV4-2 and TRBJ2-3, with TRBD2 as a possible D gene (6 bases). With 4 bases removed from V and 0 bases from J, the gap between germline ends came to 14 bases. CDR3 length: 16 residues. CDR1 LGHNA and CDR2 YNFKEQ come from the germline V gene. The chain's CDR3 is CASSPTRDLSTDTQYF. CDR3 bases: TGTGCCAGCAGCCCGACCCGGGACTTGAGCACAGATACGCAGTATTTT.

The gene calls are TRBV19 and TRBJ1-5, with D perhaps TRBD1 (5 bases). The CDR3 runs 16 residues. Germline CDR1 is LNHDA and CDR2 is SQIVND (reference sequence). Trimming pared 5 bases from V and 4 bases from J, leaving 18 bases between. This CDR3 is CASSRTQGPTNQPQHF. CDR3 in DNA: TGTGCCAGTAGTCGAACGCAGGGCCCTACAAATCAGCCCCAGCATTTT.

This rearrangement joins TRBV27 to TRBJ2-7, with 8 bases fitting TRBD2. Germline lookup yields CDR1 MNHEY and CDR2 SMNVEV (reference sequence). The CDR3 has 16 residues. V shed 3 bases, J shed 2 bases, and the junction held 9 bases outside the gene matches. The CDR3 DNA reads TGTGCCAGCAGTTTGTTGACGGGGGGGTACGCCTACGAGCAGTACTTC. Protein sequence: CASSLLTGGYAYEQYF.

The genes are TRBV6-5 and TRBJ1-1; D is uncertain. The V end lost 0 bases, the J end lost 1 base, and 6 bases lay between the germline ends. CDR3 length: 14 residues. Germline V gene data show CDR1 as MNHEY and CDR2 as SVGAGI. CDR3 bases: TGTGCCAGCAGTTACTCGAGTAGGAACACTGAAGCTTTCTTT. It specifies CASSYSSRNTEAFF.

The chain links TRBV12-5 to TRBJ2-2, with D uncertain. V dropped 6 bases and J dropped 7 bases, with 12 bases sitting between them. Germline-derived CDR1 and CDR2 are LGHNT and FRNRAP. The CDR3 covers 13 residues. CDR3 in amino acids: CASGPSPVGELFF. CDR3 DNA: TGTGCTAGTGGCCCCTCTCCGGTCGGGGAGCTGTTTTTT.

V is TRBV5-1 and J is TRBJ2-3, with TRBD1 identical over 8 bases. The V and J ends lost 4 bases and 4 bases, in that order; junction bases with no gene match: 8. The CDR3 consists of 15 residues. Per germline, CDR1 SGHRS and CDR2 YFSETQ. In nucleotides, the CDR3 is TGCGCCAGCAGCCGGAGACAGGGGTCTTCAGATACGCAGTATTTT. Encoded protein: CASSRRQGSSDTQYF. The full variable domain, its missing parts supplied by reference TRBV5-1 and TRBJ2-3, is KAGVTQTPRYLIKTRGQQVTLSCSPISGHRSVSWYQQTPGQGLQFLFEYFSETQRNKGNFPGRFSGRQFSNSRSEMNVSTLELGDSALYLCASSRRQGSSDTQYFGPGTRLTVL.

The chain carries TRBV15 and TRBJ2-7, with TRBD1 matching 7 bases. V lost 0 bases, J lost 0 bases, and 2 bases stayed unmatched. The CDR3 contains 15 residues. CDR1 and CDR2 (germline): LNHNV, YYDKDF (reference sequence). The CDR3 loop reads CATSRERTGSYEQYF. DNA of the CDR3: TGTGCCACCAGCAGAGAGAGGACAGGCTCCTACGAGCAGTACTTC. Full variable domain (outside the CDR3, taken from reference TRBV15 and TRBJ2-7): DAMVIQNPRYQVTQFGKPVTLSCSQTLNHNVMYWYQQKSSQAPKLLFHYYDKDFNNEADTPDNFQSRRPNTSFCFLDIRSPGLGDTAMYLCATSRERTGSYEQYFGPGTRLTVT.

The chain recombines TRBV12-3 or TRBV12-4 with TRBJ2-3; D might be TRBD2 (6 bases). V lost 8 bases, J lost 1 base, and 10 bases lay in between. The CDR3 spans 13 residues. The CDR3 bases are TGTGCCAGCTACCCTAGCGGCACAGATACGCAGTATTTT. This translates into CASYPSGTDTQYF.

The chain joins TRBV18 to TRBJ2-6; a possible D gene is TRBD2 (5 bases). Per germline, CDR1 KGHSH and CDR2 LQKENI. The V and J ends lost 2 bases and 11 bases respectively, with 16 bases between them. The CDR3 spans 15 residues. CDR3 in DNA: TGTGCCAGCTCACCATTAGCGACGATCCGGGACGTCCTGACTTTC. It yields the protein CASSPLATIRDVLTF.

The rearrangement links TRBV14 to TRBJ2-7; 9 bases fit TRBD1. The CDR3 is made up of 14 amino acids. Germline CDR1 reads SGHDN; CDR2 reads FVKESK. V lost 2 bases to trimming and J lost 5 bases; unmatched junction nucleotides: 4. CDR3 nucleotides: TGTGCCAGCAGCCAAAGACAGGGGGGAAACGAGCAGTACTTC. This gives the protein CASSQRQGGNEQYF.

The chain couples TRBV27 to TRBJ1-2, with D perhaps TRBD1 (5 bases). V was clipped by 6 bases and J by 8 bases, with 13 bases between them. The germline CDR1 and CDR2 sequences are MNHEY and SMNVEV (reference sequence). CDR3 size: 12 residues. In DNA form, the CDR3 reads TGTGCCAGCAGAGGGGTTCTCGGCGGCTACACCTTC. This gives the protein CASRGVLGGYTF.

The chain uses TRBV6-2 or TRBV6-3 and TRBJ2-7; TRBD2 matches at 13 bases. The CDR3 covers 16 residues. Trimming cost V 2 bases and J 4 bases; bases outside gene matches: 5. Per germline, CDR1 MNHEY and CDR2 SVGEGT. This chain's CDR3 is CASSYLTSGRFYEQYF. CDR3 DNA: TGTGCCAGCAGTTACCTGACTAGCGGGAGGTTTTACGAGCAGTACTTC.